Below are 5 T cell receptor beta chains sequenced from a single sample in a study of OX40 agonist ivuxolimab in advanced cancers. The protocol was immunoSEQ multiplex PCR, while the TCRdb copy is restricted to in-frame clones and leaves out a portion. This table has around 53,000 clones, over 90% appearing once. The sequenced sample was CD4+ or CD8+ T cells sorted from blood, obtained in a trial of the OX40 agonist ivuxolimab. These receptors were collected from an adult with an advanced solid tumor such as melanoma, head and neck, liver or kidney cancer.

The chain is built from TRBV5-4 and TRBJ2-5, with 11 bases fitting TRBD1. J was trimmed by 5 bases and V by 2 bases; bases with no gene match: 5. This CDR3 has 15 residues. Germline V gene sequence: CDR1 SGHNT, CDR2 YYREEE (reference sequence). The CDR3 bases are TGTGCCAGCAGCTTCTGGACAGGGGGCTTGGAGACCCAGTACTTC. Translation gives CASSFWTGGLETQYF.

The V and J genes are TRBV25-1 and TRBJ2-1, with 9 bases matching TRBD2. The CDR3 is 16 residues long. V lost 5 bases to trimming and J lost 7 bases; unmatched junction nucleotides: 12. In germline, CDR1 is MGHDK, CDR2 SYGVNS. CDR3 bases: TGTGCCAGCAGTAAACCGGGACTAGCATTTAGTAATGAGCAGTTCTTC. Its translation: CASSKPGLAFSNEQFF.

The chain is built from TRBV7-3 and TRBJ2-1; maybe TRBD2 (5 bases). Germline lookup yields CDR1 SGHTA and CDR2 FQGTGA. CDR3 size: 13 residues. V lost 8 bases and J lost 8, with 16 bases in between. The CDR3 is CASLGREGDEQFF. The CDR3 DNA reads TGTGCCAGCCTCGGCCGAGAGGGAGATGAGCAGTTCTTC.

This chain links TRBV7-9 with TRBJ2-7; the D gene is possibly TRBD1 (6 bases). Deletions cut 2 bases from V and 5 bases from J, with 10 bases between. Germline values: CDR1 SEHNR, CDR2 FQNEAQ (reference sequence). CDR3 length: 13 residues. The CDR3 coding sequence is TGTGCCAGCAGCTTATCAGGGGCTGACGAGCAGTACTTC. This encodes CASSLSGADEQYF.

The gene calls are TRBV2 and TRBJ2-7; D ambiguous. CDR3 length: 15 amino acids. Germline loops: CDR1 SNHLY, CDR2 FYNNEI. With 2 bases removed from V and 0 bases from J, the gap between germline ends came to 11 bases. CDR3 coding DNA: TGTGCCAGCAGTGAACAGAGGTGGGCCTCCTACGAGCAGTACTTC. Translation gives CASSEQRWASYEQYF.